A single sample is the source of the 29 T cell receptor beta chains below, sequenced in a study of CD8+ T cells in alopecia areata. cDNA reverse transcribed from extracted RNA served as the sequencing template. Repertoires were generated with immunoSEQ multiplex PCR, while TCRdb's copy carries only in-frame clones and drops some. The data hold roughly 250,000 clones, with under 80% observed a single time. Material: CD4+ T cells sorted from blood, obtained at week 0. These receptors all stem from a human donor with alopecia areata.

This clone appeared a single time. This chain links TRBV9 with TRBJ1-1; D unclear. Looked up from germline, CDR1 is SGDLS and CDR2 is YYNGEE. V lost 5 bases, J lost 0 bases, and 11 bases lay in between. CDR3 size: 14 residues. In nucleotides, the CDR3 is TGTGCCAGCAGTGCTACAGCGTTGAACACTGAAGCTTTCTTT. It translates to CASSATALNTEAFF.

This chain links TRBV29-1 with TRBJ2-7; TRBD1 matches 9 bases. This CDR3 is 16 amino acids long. V gave up 4 bases and J gave up 0 bases; unmatched junction bases: 10. In germline, CDR1 is SQVTM, CDR2 ANQGSEA. This chain's CDR3 is CSVVPPGTGSSYEQYF. As DNA, the CDR3 is TGCAGCGTTGTGCCTCCCGGGACAGGGAGCTCCTACGAGCAGTACTTC.

The V call is TRBV5-1, the J call TRBJ2-5, with no clear D. The CDR3 runs to 11 residues. Deletions cut 0 bases from V and 7 bases from J, with 4 bases between. Germline CDR1 reads SGHRS; CDR2 reads YFSETQ. Here the CDR3 reads CASSLEGTQYF. For the CDR3, the DNA is TGCGCCAGCAGCTTGGAGGGGACCCAGTACTTC.

CDR3 in amino acids: CAWDGTQSSGANVLTF. The CDR3 region has the DNA TGTGCCTGGGATGGGACACAGAGCTCTGGGGCCAACGTCCTGACTTTC. The chain recombines TRBV30 with TRBJ2-6; D perhaps matches TRBD1 (6 bases). The CDR3 has 16 amino acids. Germline V gene lookup returns CDR1 GTSNPN and CDR2 SVGIG (reference sequence). Trimming took off 5 bases at V and 0 bases at J, with 14 bases between the two ends.

The V gene is TRBV5-6, the J gene TRBJ2-3, with 14 bases lining up with TRBD2. The CDR3 consists of 14 residues. Germline-derived CDR1 and CDR2 are SGHDT and YYEEEE. V was pared by 4 bases and J by 10 bases, with 5 bases of the junction left unmatched. The CDR3 sequence: CASSLTSGGASQYF. The CDR3 DNA is TGTGCCAGCAGCCTGACTAGCGGGGGGGCTTCGCAGTATTTT.

The chain uses TRBV27 and TRBJ2-1; perhaps TRBD2 as D (5 bases). Trimming removed 5 bases at V and 0 bases at J, with 14 bases between. Germline assignment: CDR1 MNHEY and CDR2 SMNVEV (reference sequence). This CDR3 has 16 amino acids. The CDR3 DNA follows: TGTGCCAGCAGTCACCCGGGGTGGGACTCCTACAATGAGCAGTTCTTC. Translating it yields CASSHPGWDSYNEQFF.

The V gene is TRBV27, the J gene TRBJ2-6; D call uncertain. From germline, CDR1 is MNHEY and CDR2 SMNVEV (reference sequence). Trimming stripped 5 bases from V and 0 bases from J, with 8 bases between. CDR3 length: 15 amino acids. For the CDR3, the DNA is TGTGCCAGCAGTCCATTAGGCTCTGGGGCCAACGTCCTGACTTTC. It specifies CASSPLGSGANVLTF. The full variable domain, with the rest looked up from reference TRBV27 and TRBJ2-6, is EAQVTQNPRYLITVTGKKLTVTCSQNMNHEYMSWYRQDPGLGLRQIYYSMNVEVTDKGDVPEGYKVSRKEKRNFPLILESPSPNQTSLYFCASSPLGSGANVLTFGAGSRLTVL.

V gene TRBV30 combines with J gene TRBJ2-1, with 8 bases fitting TRBD1. The junction had 2 bases not matched to a gene; V was cut back by 1 base and J by 9 bases. The germline gives CDR1 GTSNPN, CDR2 SVGIG (reference sequence). This CDR3 contains 12 residues. The CDR3 region has the DNA TGTGCCTGGAGTGAGACAGGGGTTGAGCAGTTCTTC. It specifies CAWSETGVEQFF.

This clone has a handful of counts. This chain links TRBV29-1 with TRBJ2-7, with 7 bases aligning to TRBD1. Per germline, CDR1 SQVTM and CDR2 ANQGSEA. J lost 7 bases, V lost 6 bases, and 12 bases had no gene match. The CDR3 has 13 amino acids. This chain's CDR3 is CSVERQGLKEQYF. CDR3 sequence (DNA): TGCAGCGTCGAGAGACAGGGCCTTAAAGAGCAGTACTTC.

This clone was detected once. The chain links TRBV30 to TRBJ1-5; D unresolved. Germline V gene lookup returns CDR1 GTSNPN and CDR2 SVGIG (reference sequence). The CDR3 totals 13 residues. V was cut by 3 bases and J by 5 bases, with 11 bases left in between. CDR3 coding DNA: TGTGCCTGGAGCGAACGGGCGGATCAGCCCCAGCATTTT. Translated, it gives CAWSERADQPQHF.

J is TRBJ1-2 and V is TRBV19; no reliable D call. CDR1 is LNHDA, CDR2 SQIVND, per germline (reference sequence). The CDR3 is made up of 15 amino acids. The germline V and J ends were trimmed by 1 base and 7 bases, with 16 bases remaining between them. The CDR3: CASSIGVAVQIGYTF. CDR3 in DNA: TGTGCCAGTAGTATAGGAGTGGCAGTCCAAATTGGCTACACCTTC.

This clone was observed once. This chain joins TRBV29-1 and TRBJ2-2; 9 nucleotides align to TRBD2. From germline, CDR1 is SQVTM and CDR2 ANQGSEA. V lost 7 bases and J lost 4; bases outside the gene matches: 7. There are 14 residues in the CDR3. The CDR3 loop is CSAAGLAATGELFF. Here the CDR3 DNA reads TGCAGCGCCGCGGGACTAGCAGCCACCGGGGAGCTGTTTTTT.

The chain has TRBV5-4 and TRBJ1-6; D unresolved. The V end lost 4 bases, the J end lost 6 bases, and 14 bases lay between the germline ends. The germline V gene has CDR1 SGHNT and CDR2 YYREEE (reference sequence). This CDR3 spans 15 amino acids. CDR3 loop: CASSDGVRFNSPLHF. The CDR3 DNA reads as TGTGCCAGCAGCGATGGCGTCAGATTTAATTCACCCCTCCACTTT.

The chain couples TRBV5-1 to TRBJ2-7; D unresolved. Trimming removed 3 bases from V and 4 bases from J, with 20 bases in between. The CDR3 has 16 residues. CDR1 and CDR2 (germline): SGHRS, YFSETQ. The CDR3 nucleotides read TGCGCCAGCAGCTCCCTTGCATCAACGAAAACGTACGAGCAGTACTTC. This gives the protein CASSSLASTKTYEQYF.

This clone has just a few counts. The J gene is TRBJ2-5, the V gene TRBV7-8, with 8 nucleotides matching TRBD1. V lost 3 bases, J lost 3 bases, and 3 bases stayed unmatched. Per germline, CDR1 SGHVS and CDR2 FQNEAQ. The CDR3 runs 14 residues. For the CDR3, the DNA is TGTGCCAGCAGCTTCATGACAGGGGAAGAGACCCAGTACTTC. Translation: CASSFMTGEETQYF. The variable domain in full, with the rest retrieved from reference TRBV7-8 and TRBJ2-5, is GAGVSQSPRYKVAKRGQDVALRCDPISGHVSLFWYQQALGQGPEFLTYFQNEAQLDKSGLPSDRFFAERPEGSVSTLKIQRTQQEDSAVYLCASSFMTGEETQYFGPGTRLLVL.

This chain links TRBV25-1 with TRBJ2-5; 9 bases line up with TRBD1. There are 15 residues in the CDR3. Unmatched junction bases numbered 1, after V lost 1 base and J lost 1 base. Germline V gene sequence: CDR1 MGHDK, CDR2 SYGVNS. The CDR3 nucleotides are TGTGCCAGCAGTGAATGGGGACAGGGCCAAGAGACCCAGTACTTC. Translation: CASSEWGQGQETQYF.

The gene calls are TRBV30 and TRBJ2-7; no reliable D call. Germline V gene data show CDR1 as GTSNPN and CDR2 as SVGIG (reference sequence). V lost 0 bases and J 6 bases, leaving 6 bases between the germline ends. CDR3 length: 11 residues. CDR3 sequence reads: CAWSVASEQYF. DNA of the CDR3: TGTGCCTGGAGTGTAGCATCCGAGCAGTACTTC.

The rearrangement links TRBV7-2 to TRBJ2-7; D assignment may be TRBD1 or TRBD2 (5 bases each). The CDR3 covers 12 residues. V lost 5 bases and J lost 5, with 10 bases in between. The germline CDR1 and CDR2 sequences are SGHTA and FQGNSA. CDR3 amino acids: CASSKGPNEQYF. CDR3 DNA sequence: TGTGCCAGCAGCAAGGGACCGAACGAGCAGTACTTC.

The chain has TRBV5-1 and TRBJ2-3, with TRBD2 as a possible D gene (5 bases). Germline V CDR1 and CDR2: SGHRS, YFSETQ. This CDR3 is 15 amino acids long. V dropped 0 bases and J dropped 2 bases, with 10 bases sitting between them. The CDR3 bases are TGCGCCAGCAGCTTGGGGACTTCAAACACAGATACGCAGTATTTT. As protein: CASSLGTSNTDTQYF.

The rearrangement joins TRBV30 to TRBJ2-7; D might be TRBD2 (5 bases). Trimming left V 2 bases short and J 4 bases short, with 15 bases between. Germline V gene sequence: CDR1 GTSNPN, CDR2 SVGIG (reference sequence). There are 14 residues in the CDR3. The CDR3 DNA reads as TGTGCCTGGAGTAGCCAGATGCGGAGGTACGAGCAGTACTTC. Translating gives CAWSSQMRRYEQYF.

The rearrangement links TRBV30 to TRBJ1-1; no definite D call. The CDR3 runs to 14 residues. V shed 5 bases and J shed 4 bases, with 17 bases lying between them. The germline V gene has CDR1 GTSNPN and CDR2 SVGIG (reference sequence). The DNA for the CDR3 is TGTGCCTGGCGGACCGCGAGCATGGGCACTGAAGCTTTCTTT. Encoded protein: CAWRTASMGTEAFF.

This clone was detected a few times. The V gene is TRBV29-1, the J gene TRBJ2-5, with 9 bases fitting TRBD2. After removal of 5 bases from V and 5 bases from J, the junction contained 9 bases not matched to a gene. The CDR3 is 14 residues long. Germline CDR1 is SQVTM and CDR2 is ANQGSEA. The CDR3 is CSVPGGGARETQYF. The CDR3 coding sequence is TGCAGCGTTCCCGGCGGGGGGGCCCGTGAGACCCAGTACTTC. Supplemented by reference TRBV29-1 and TRBJ2-5, the full variable domain reads SAVISQKPSRDICQRGTSLTIQCQVDSQVTMMFWYRQQPGQSLTLIATANQGSEATYESGFVIDKFPISRPNLTFSTLTVSNMSPEDSSIYLCSVPGGGARETQYFGPGTRLLVL.

The rearrangement links TRBV5-1 to TRBJ1-1; no clear D gene. The germline gives CDR1 SGHRS, CDR2 YFSETQ. The V gene lost 4 bases and the J gene lost 7 bases, with 20 bases spanning the gap. The length of the CDR3 is 15 residues. The chain's CDR3 is CASSQPGLPRDEAFF. CDR3 DNA sequence: TGCGCCAGCAGCCAACCCGGGTTGCCTAGGGATGAAGCTTTCTTT.

This clone was counted between two and nine times. The chain couples TRBV29-1 to TRBJ2-5; D gene unclear. The length of the CDR3 is 12 residues. Per germline, CDR1 SQVTM and CDR2 ANQGSEA. Trimming cost V 4 bases and J 0 bases, with 6 bases left between them. The CDR3 protein is CSVGNYQETQYF. As DNA, the CDR3 is TGCAGCGTTGGAAATTACCAAGAGACCCAGTACTTC.

This clone was recorded once. This rearrangement joins TRBV7-2 to TRBJ1-2; D is possibly TRBD1 (5 bases). V lost 2 bases to trimming and J lost 2 bases, with 12 bases between them. CDR3 length equals 15 residues. From germline, CDR1 is SGHTA and CDR2 FQGNSA. CDR3: CASSLSPGRNYGYTF. The CDR3 DNA sequence: TGTGCCAGCAGCTTAAGCCCGGGACGGAACTATGGCTACACCTTC.

This clone was counted a single time. The rearrangement links TRBV6-5 to TRBJ1-3; possible D gene TRBD1, 5 bases. This CDR3 has 13 residues. V was shortened by 6 bases and J by 8 bases, with 14 bases between the two germline ends. CDR1 and CDR2 from the germline V gene are MNHEY and SVGAGI. CDR3 protein: CASSRLGADTIYF. CDR3 nucleotide sequence: TGTGCCAGCAGCCGATTAGGGGCGGACACCATATATTTT.

This clone turned up a few times. The chain joins TRBV29-1 to TRBJ1-4, with D unresolved. Germline V gene lookup returns CDR1 SQVTM and CDR2 ANQGSEA. The CDR3 has 13 amino acids. V gave up 6 bases and J gave up 6 bases, with 14 bases separating them. The CDR3 region has the DNA TGCAGCGTCCTACACACTGGGGATGAAAAACTGTTTTTT. As protein: CSVLHTGDEKLFF.

The V and J genes are TRBV5-4 and TRBJ2-7, with D maybe TRBD2 (6 bases). CDR3 length equals 15 residues. CDR1 SGHNT and CDR2 YYREEE come from the germline V gene (reference sequence). V lost 4 bases and J 5 bases, leaving 19 bases between the germline ends. CDR3 region: CASSEPGLVSHEQYF. The CDR3 DNA reads TGTGCCAGCAGCGAGCCGGGACTGGTCAGTCACGAGCAGTACTTC.

The CDR3 spells CAWSPRTRTYEQYF. In nucleotides, the CDR3 is TGTGCCTGGAGTCCCCGGACCCGTACCTACGAGCAGTACTTC. The J gene is TRBJ2-7, the V gene TRBV30; D ambiguous. CDR1 and CDR2 (germline): GTSNPN, SVGIG (reference sequence). Deletions cut 2 bases from V and 2 bases from J, with 13 bases between. The CDR3 totals 14 residues.